This T cell receptor (beta chain) emerged from a study of blood T cells in healthy people across ages. Each donor's blood draw was around 9.2 milliliters of peripheral blood. Per-sample PBMC isolation yielded at least 6.5 million cells. Together with a sample-barcoded 5' primer, a J-beta primer mix was included in a second PCR lasting roughly 6 to 12 cycles. All cDNA molecules were each tagged by a template-switch adaptor with 12 random nucleotides. TCRdb used MiXCR to reprocess the 5' RACE reads, holding one entry per CDR3 protein. The sample comprises hundreds of thousands of distinct CDR3 sequences, around 28% of which are singletons, and around 16% rests with the top ten. In this sample, this clonotype turned up many times. The sample was blood. This sequence originates from a woman of 80 years or more in good health.

The CDR3 reads CSARDLAGAKTQYF. DNA of the CDR3: TGCAGTGCTAGAGATCTAGCGGGGGCAAAGACCCAGTACTTC. This chain joins TRBV20-1 and TRBJ2-5, with TRBD2 matching over 10 bases. The CDR3 totals 14 residues. J gave up 6 bases and V 0 bases, and 4 bases lay outside the gene matches. CDR1 is DFQATT, CDR2 SNEGSKA, per germline (reference sequence).